This is a list of T cell receptor beta chains from one sample in a study of identical twins. In TCRdb, the 5' RACE reads were re-called with MiXCR into one record per CDR3 protein. The sample contains around 470,000 distinct CDR3 sequences, 14% of which appear only once. These data also featured in a second study, about yellow fever vaccine responses in identical twins.

The source material was CD4+ T cells sorted from blood. These receptors originate from a woman aged 18-35 years in good health. CDR3s include the opening cysteine and the closing phenylalanine or tryptophan. Each record gives: V gene, D gene, clone size, J gene, CDR3 protein, CDR3 DNA. The D gene is left open where the match is weak. Clone size is given for some rows only: seen once, a few or many times, or a class if the clone is expanded.

v_call: TRBV5-1; d_call: TRBD2; clone_size: few; j_call: TRBJ2-2; cdr3_aa: CASSFGPAGQNTGELFF; cdr3_nt: TGCGCCAGCAGCTTTGGTCCAGCGGGGCAGAACACCGGGGAGCTGTTTTTT
v_call: TRBV28; d_call: -; clone_size: few; j_call: TRBJ2-7; cdr3_aa: CASSARATGEQYF; cdr3_nt: TGTGCCAGCAGCGCTAGGGCGACGGGCGAGCAGTACTTC
v_call: TRBV3-1; d_call: -; clone_size: few; j_call: TRBJ2-2; cdr3_aa: CASSQALRSAGELFF; cdr3_nt: TGTGCCAGCAGCCAAGCCCTTCGGTCCGCCGGGGAGCTGTTTTTT
v_call: TRBV12-3/TRBV12-4; d_call: TRBD1; clone_size: few; j_call: TRBJ1-5; cdr3_aa: CASRSTGNGNQPQHF; cdr3_nt: TGTGCCAGCAGGTCGACAGGGAACGGCAATCAGCCCCAGCATTTT
v_call: TRBV6-1; d_call: TRBD1; clone_size: -; j_call: TRBJ1-5; cdr3_aa: CASRADRVGNQPQHF; cdr3_nt: TGTGCCAGCAGGGCCGACAGGGTGGGGAATCAGCCCCAGCATTTT
v_call: TRBV28; d_call: -; clone_size: few; j_call: TRBJ2-4; cdr3_aa: CASTPLAKNIQYF; cdr3_nt: TGTGCCAGCACGCCGTTAGCCAAAAACATTCAGTACTTC
v_call: TRBV11-2; d_call: TRBD2; clone_size: few; j_call: TRBJ2-3; cdr3_aa: CASSLGTASGGTTTDTQYF; cdr3_nt: TGTGCCAGCAGCTTAGGGACCGCTAGCGGGGGGACCACCACAGATACGCAGTATTTT
v_call: TRBV29-1; d_call: TRBD1; clone_size: -; j_call: TRBJ1-2; cdr3_aa: CSVDRQGAGGYTF; cdr3_nt: TGCAGCGTTGACCGACAGGGGGCAGGTGGCTACACCTTC
v_call: TRBV3-1; d_call: TRBD2; clone_size: few; j_call: TRBJ2-5; cdr3_aa: CASSLGQRGQETQYF; cdr3_nt: TGTGCCAGCAGCCTAGGCCAGCGGGGGCAAGAGACCCAGTACTTC
v_call: TRBV3-1; d_call: -; clone_size: few; j_call: TRBJ1-5; cdr3_aa: CASSQGTESPQHF; cdr3_nt: TGTGCCAGCAGCCAAGGGACCGAATCGCCCCAGCATTTT
v_call: TRBV9; d_call: -; clone_size: few; j_call: TRBJ2-5; cdr3_aa: CASSARLEETQYF; cdr3_nt: TGTGCCAGCAGCGCACGACTCGAAGAGACCCAGTACTTC
v_call: TRBV7-8; d_call: -; clone_size: many; j_call: TRBJ2-1; cdr3_aa: CASSSHRGSSYNEQFF; cdr3_nt: TGTGCCAGCAGCTCCCACCGGGGTTCCTCCTACAATGAGCAGTTCTTC
v_call: TRBV2; d_call: -; clone_size: -; j_call: TRBJ2-5; cdr3_aa: CASSGDNPRQETQYF; cdr3_nt: TGTGCCAGCAGTGGAGACAATCCACGCCAAGAGACCCAGTACTTC
v_call: TRBV10-3; d_call: TRBD2; clone_size: many; j_call: TRBJ2-7; cdr3_aa: CATGTSGSYEQYF; cdr3_nt: TGTGCCACCGGGACTAGCGGCTCCTACGAGCAGTACTTC
v_call: TRBV11-2; d_call: -; clone_size: -; j_call: TRBJ2-6; cdr3_aa: CASSLSPRASGANVLTF; cdr3_nt: TGTGCCAGCAGCTTAAGCCCCCGCGCCTCTGGGGCCAACGTCCTGACTTTC
v_call: TRBV20-1; d_call: TRBD2; clone_size: -; j_call: TRBJ2-3; cdr3_aa: CSARGLAGEFNTQYF; cdr3_nt: TGCAGTGCTAGGGGACTAGCGGGAGAGTTTAATACGCAGTATTTT
v_call: TRBV5-1; d_call: -; clone_size: -; j_call: TRBJ2-1; cdr3_aa: CASSLAVGSRGWNEQFF; cdr3_nt: TGCGCCAGCAGCTTGGCGGTGGGTTCTAGGGGCTGGAATGAGCAGTTCTTC
v_call: TRBV2; d_call: -; clone_size: many; j_call: TRBJ2-1; cdr3_aa: CASSERVQYNEQFF; cdr3_nt: TGTGCCAGCAGTGAAAGGGTACAGTACAATGAGCAGTTCTTC
v_call: TRBV20-1; d_call: -; clone_size: many; j_call: TRBJ2-1; cdr3_aa: CSARDVKTGADGNEQFF; cdr3_nt: TGCAGTGCTAGAGATGTTAAGACGGGGGCAGATGGCAATGAGCAGTTCTTC
v_call: TRBV21-1; d_call: -; clone_size: many; j_call: TRBJ2-2; cdr3_aa: CASSKVWDRVEDGELFF; cdr3_nt: TGTGCCAGCAGCAAAGTTTGGGACAGGGTGGAAGACGGGGAGCTGTTTTTT
v_call: TRBV5-1; d_call: TRBD2; clone_size: few; j_call: TRBJ2-7; cdr3_aa: CASSLSSGVTYEQYF; cdr3_nt: TGCGCCAGCAGCTTGTCTAGCGGAGTTACCTACGAGCAGTACTTC
v_call: TRBV5-1; d_call: TRBD2; clone_size: -; j_call: TRBJ2-3; cdr3_aa: CASSSLGRGSSTDTQYF; cdr3_nt: TGCGCCAGCAGCTCCTTGGGGCGGGGGAGTAGCACAGATACGCAGTATTTT
v_call: TRBV28; d_call: -; clone_size: few; j_call: TRBJ2-2; cdr3_aa: CASSLLDVNTGELFF; cdr3_nt: TGTGCCAGCAGTTTGTTAGACGTGAACACCGGGGAGCTGTTTTTT
v_call: TRBV6-4; d_call: TRBD2; clone_size: -; j_call: TRBJ2-2; cdr3_aa: CASSVGTSGGHGELFF; cdr3_nt: TGTGCCAGCAGTGTTGGTACTAGCGGGGGACACGGGGAGCTGTTTTTT
v_call: TRBV19; d_call: -; clone_size: -; j_call: TRBJ2-1; cdr3_aa: CASRAGFNEQFF; cdr3_nt: TGTGCCAGTAGGGCAGGGTTCAATGAGCAGTTCTTC
v_call: TRBV28; d_call: -; clone_size: -; j_call: TRBJ2-7; cdr3_aa: CASSFGDSLSEQYF; cdr3_nt: TGTGCCAGCAGTTTCGGGGATTCCCTCTCCGAGCAGTACTTC
v_call: TRBV3-1; d_call: -; clone_size: -; j_call: TRBJ2-2; cdr3_aa: CASSHLNTGELFF; cdr3_nt: TGTGCCAGCAGCCATCTTAACACCGGGGAGCTGTTTTTT
v_call: TRBV7-9; d_call: TRBD2; clone_size: -; j_call: TRBJ2-3; cdr3_aa: CASSVGTSGKTDTQYF; cdr3_nt: TGTGCCAGCAGCGTTGGGACTAGCGGGAAAACAGATACGCAGTATTTT
v_call: TRBV24-1; d_call: TRBD2; clone_size: -; j_call: TRBJ2-1; cdr3_aa: CATASGGEGDEQFF; cdr3_nt: TGTGCCACCGCCAGCGGGGGGGAGGGCGATGAGCAGTTCTTC
v_call: TRBV7-3; d_call: TRBD2; clone_size: -; j_call: TRBJ2-1; cdr3_aa: CASSSSGTSGDNEQFF; cdr3_nt: TGTGCCAGCAGCTCTTCCGGGACTAGCGGGGACAATGAGCAGTTCTTC
v_call: TRBV5-1; d_call: TRBD2; clone_size: many; j_call: TRBJ2-1; cdr3_aa: CASSLVAGGSNEQFF; cdr3_nt: TGCGCCAGCAGCTTAGTAGCGGGCGGGAGCAATGAGCAGTTCTTC
v_call: TRBV3-1; d_call: -; clone_size: -; j_call: TRBJ2-1; cdr3_aa: CASSQGWYEQFF; cdr3_nt: TGTGCCAGCAGCCAGGGTTGGTATGAGCAGTTCTTC
v_call: TRBV20-1; d_call: TRBD1; clone_size: few; j_call: TRBJ2-2; cdr3_aa: CSAGRQGNTGELFF; cdr3_nt: TGCAGTGCTGGAAGACAGGGGAACACCGGGGAGCTGTTTTTT
v_call: TRBV7-9; d_call: -; clone_size: -; j_call: TRBJ1-1; cdr3_aa: CASSLVPDTEAFF; cdr3_nt: TGTGCCAGCAGCTTAGTCCCAGACACTGAAGCTTTCTTT
v_call: TRBV2; d_call: TRBD2; clone_size: -; j_call: TRBJ2-1; cdr3_aa: CASSTQRGSYNEQFF; cdr3_nt: TGTGCCAGCAGTACCCAGCGGGGCTCCTACAATGAGCAGTTCTTC
v_call: TRBV7-8; d_call: -; clone_size: many; j_call: TRBJ2-2; cdr3_aa: CASSLQRSNTGELFF; cdr3_nt: TGTGCCAGCAGCTTACAGCGTTCGAACACCGGGGAGCTGTTTTTT
v_call: TRBV7-9; d_call: -; clone_size: -; j_call: TRBJ1-2; cdr3_aa: CASSLVGQGGFYGYTF; cdr3_nt: TGTGCCAGCAGCTTAGTAGGGCAGGGAGGCTTCTATGGCTACACCTTC
v_call: TRBV5-1; d_call: -; clone_size: many; j_call: TRBJ2-2; cdr3_aa: CASSLVLGGEGELFF; cdr3_nt: TGCGCCAGCAGCTTGGTACTCGGGGGAGAAGGGGAGCTGTTTTTT
v_call: TRBV4-2; d_call: TRBD1; clone_size: few; j_call: TRBJ1-2; cdr3_aa: CASSQDGTEPKGGYTF; cdr3_nt: TGTGCCAGCAGCCAAGACGGGACAGAGCCCAAGGGTGGCTACACCTTC
v_call: TRBV12-3/TRBV12-4; d_call: TRBD1; clone_size: -; j_call: TRBJ1-2; cdr3_aa: CASRMNGQGNYGYTF; cdr3_nt: TGTGCCAGCAGAATGAACGGACAGGGTAACTATGGCTACACCTTC
v_call: TRBV21-1; d_call: -; clone_size: few; j_call: TRBJ2-3; cdr3_aa: CASKAGLRNTQYF; cdr3_nt: TGTGCCAGCAAGGCCGGACTACGCAATACGCAGTATTTT
v_call: TRBV7-9; d_call: -; clone_size: -; j_call: TRBJ2-7; cdr3_aa: CASSQEPIRSYEQYF; cdr3_nt: TGTGCCAGCAGCCAAGAACCGATCCGTTCCTACGAGCAGTACTTC
v_call: TRBV24-1; d_call: -; clone_size: -; j_call: TRBJ2-1; cdr3_aa: CATQSGSNNEQFF; cdr3_nt: TGTGCCACCCAATCCGGGAGTAACAATGAGCAGTTCTTC
v_call: TRBV10-3; d_call: -; clone_size: -; j_call: TRBJ2-3; cdr3_aa: CAISLDWGGTQYF; cdr3_nt: TGTGCCATTTCCCTCGACTGGGGAGGTACGCAGTATTTT
v_call: TRBV7-9; d_call: -; clone_size: -; j_call: TRBJ1-1; cdr3_aa: CASSRARNTEAFF; cdr3_nt: TGTGCCAGCAGCCGGGCCAGGAACACTGAAGCTTTCTTT
v_call: TRBV27; d_call: TRBD2; clone_size: many; j_call: TRBJ2-3; cdr3_aa: CASSASPGTRVLGDTQYF; cdr3_nt: TGTGCCAGCAGTGCTTCGCCCGGGACTAGAGTTTTAGGAGATACGCAGTATTTT
v_call: TRBV5-6; d_call: TRBD1; clone_size: few; j_call: TRBJ2-4; cdr3_aa: CASSSAGGPKNIQYF; cdr3_nt: TGTGCCAGCAGCTCCGCAGGGGGTCCCAAAAACATTCAGTACTTC
v_call: TRBV3-1; d_call: -; clone_size: -; j_call: TRBJ2-3; cdr3_aa: CASSQGSTTDTQYF; cdr3_nt: TGTGCCAGCAGCCAAGGATCGACCACAGATACGCAGTATTTT
v_call: TRBV12-3/TRBV12-4; d_call: -; clone_size: few; j_call: TRBJ2-7; cdr3_aa: CASSSYSGQTGRGYEQYF; cdr3_nt: TGTGCCAGCAGCTCTTATAGCGGCCAAACAGGGAGAGGTTACGAGCAGTACTTC
v_call: TRBV5-1; d_call: -; clone_size: -; j_call: TRBJ2-2; cdr3_aa: CASSLDGRGNTGELFF; cdr3_nt: TGCGCCAGCAGCTTGGACGGCAGAGGTAACACCGGGGAGCTGTTTTTT
v_call: TRBV12-3/TRBV12-4; d_call: -; clone_size: many; j_call: TRBJ2-4; cdr3_aa: CASSLEAQSIQYF; cdr3_nt: TGTGCCAGCAGTTTGGAGGCACAAAGCATTCAGTACTTC
v_call: TRBV7-6; d_call: TRBD1; clone_size: -; j_call: TRBJ2-7; cdr3_aa: CASSRGTGEPYEQYF; cdr3_nt: TGTGCCAGCAGCCGTGGGACAGGGGAACCCTACGAGCAGTACTTC